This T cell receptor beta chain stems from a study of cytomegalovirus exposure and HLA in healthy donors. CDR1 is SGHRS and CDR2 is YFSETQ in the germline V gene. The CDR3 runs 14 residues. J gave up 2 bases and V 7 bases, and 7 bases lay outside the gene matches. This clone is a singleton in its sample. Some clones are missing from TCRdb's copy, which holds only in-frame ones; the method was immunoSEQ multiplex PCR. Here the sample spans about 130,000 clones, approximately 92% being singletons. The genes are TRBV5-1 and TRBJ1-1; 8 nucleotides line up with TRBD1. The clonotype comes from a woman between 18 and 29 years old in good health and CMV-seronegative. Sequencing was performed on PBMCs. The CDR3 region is CASGPTGANTEAFF. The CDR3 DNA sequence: TGCGCCAGCGGACCGACAGGGGCTAACACTGAAGCTTTCTTT.